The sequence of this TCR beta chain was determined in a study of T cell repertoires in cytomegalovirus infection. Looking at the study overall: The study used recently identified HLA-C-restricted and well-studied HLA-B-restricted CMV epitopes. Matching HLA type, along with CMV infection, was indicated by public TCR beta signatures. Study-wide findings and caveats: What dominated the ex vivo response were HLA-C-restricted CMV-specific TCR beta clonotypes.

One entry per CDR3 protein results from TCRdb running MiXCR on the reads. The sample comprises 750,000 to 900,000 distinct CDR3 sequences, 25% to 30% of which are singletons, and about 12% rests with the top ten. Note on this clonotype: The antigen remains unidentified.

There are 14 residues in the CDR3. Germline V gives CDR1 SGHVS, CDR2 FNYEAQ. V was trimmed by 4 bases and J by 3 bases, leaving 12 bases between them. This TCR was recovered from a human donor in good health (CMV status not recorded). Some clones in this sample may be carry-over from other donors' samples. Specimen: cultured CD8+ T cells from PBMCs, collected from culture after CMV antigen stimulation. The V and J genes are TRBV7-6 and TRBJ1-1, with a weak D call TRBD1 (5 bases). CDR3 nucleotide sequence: TGTGCCAGCAGCTCCACAAACAGGTACACTGAAGCTTTCTTT. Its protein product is CASSSTNRYTEAFF.